A single sample is the source of the 10 T cell receptor beta chains below, sequenced in a study of tumor-infiltrating lymphocytes in primary liver carcinoma. A constant-region primer served to make TCR beta cDNA from roughly 460 ng total RNA. Libraries of TCR beta came from three nested multiplex PCR rounds with slightly modified ARM-PCR. The study ran its first two PCR rounds for around 10 cycles each, using TRBV1-TRBV30 forward primers and a C-beta reverse primer. TCRdb analysed the multiplex PCR reads with MiXCR anew, one entry per CDR3 protein. The sample lists 310,000 or so distinct CDR3 sequences; less than 70% were seen once. Germline DNA was extracted too, while blood RNA derived from unsorted whole blood. The sequenced material came from peripheral blood. Source of these receptors: a man in his forties with primary liver carcinoma and hepatitis B virus infection.

The chain recombines TRBV19 with TRBJ1-5, with D unclear. The germline V and J ends were trimmed by 2 bases and 2 bases, with 1 base remaining between them. This CDR3 contains 12 residues. Germline loops: CDR1 LNHDA, CDR2 SQIVND (reference sequence). For the CDR3, the DNA is TGTGCCAGTAGTATATGCAATCAGCCCCAGCATTTT. It translates to CASSICNQPQHF.

This clonotype appeared many times. The V call is TRBV29-1, the J call TRBJ2-1; TRBD2 agrees at 7 bases. This CDR3 contains 14 residues. Trimming took 7 bases from V and 0 from J; bases not matched to a gene: 6. Germline-derived CDR1 and CDR2 are SQVTM and ANQGSEA. The CDR3 reads CSAAGGSSYNEQFF. The CDR3 nucleotides read TGCAGCGCCGCCGGGGGGAGCTCCTACAATGAGCAGTTCTTC.

In this sample, this clonotype turned up many times. V gene TRBV6-1 combines with J gene TRBJ1-1, with D unresolved. V was shortened by 7 bases and J by 0 bases, with 9 bases between the two germline ends. The length of the CDR3 is 13 residues. Per the germline V gene, CDR1 is MNHNS and CDR2 is SASEGT. CDR3 region: CASTKELNTEAFF. The CDR3, as DNA: TGTGCCAGCACGAAGGAACTGAACACTGAAGCTTTCTTT.

This clonotype has only a few counts. The chain recombines TRBV28 with TRBJ2-3; maybe TRBD1 (7 bases). There are 15 residues in the CDR3. Germline values: CDR1 MDHEN, CDR2 SYDVKM. Trimming took 3 bases from V and 1 from J, leaving 11 bases between them. This CDR3 is CASSFAGGRTDTQYF. CDR3 DNA sequence: TGTGCCAGCAGTTTCGCAGGGGGGCGCACAGATACGCAGTATTTT.

The DNA of the CDR3 is TGTGCCAGCAGCCGGGGACGGCCTGAATTTGAGCAGTACTTC. It codes for CASSRGRPEFEQYF. V gene TRBV13 combines with J gene TRBJ2-7; the D call may be TRBD1 or TRBD2 (5 bases each). V lost 5 bases to trimming and J lost 7 bases, with 18 bases between them. The CDR3 length is 14 residues. Germline assignment: CDR1 PRHDT and CDR2 FYEKMQ (reference sequence).

On this clonotype itself: A much larger clone differs by one base, so this may be a read error. This chain connects TRBV29-1 to TRBJ1-1; a possible D gene is TRBD1 (5 bases). Germline V lookup: CDR1 SQVTM, CDR2 ANQGSEA. V lost 1 base and J 1 base, leaving 13 bases between the germline ends. This CDR3 contains 15 residues. CDR3 DNA sequence: TGCAGCGTTGAAGGGCACAGGAGCAGGAACACTGAAGCTTTCTTT. Translating it yields CSVEGHRSRNTEAFF.

This clonotype was picked up many times. The chain carries TRBV6-1 and TRBJ1-2; D might be TRBD1 (6 bases). The V and J ends lost 6 bases and 4 bases respectively, with 15 bases between them. The CDR3 loop spans 14 amino acids. Germline CDR1 reads MNHNS; CDR2 reads SASEGT. The CDR3 region is CASRVQGHSYGYTF. Here the CDR3 DNA reads TGTGCCAGCAGGGTCCAGGGGCACTCCTATGGCTACACCTTC.

On this clonotype itself: Given a much more abundant clone one base away, this may be a read error. CDR3 loop: CTSSQHPSGRDANEQFF. The CDR3 bases are TGCACCAGCAGCCAACACCCCAGCGGGAGGGACGCAAATGAGCAGTTCTTC. J is TRBJ2-1 and V is TRBV4-1, with 10 bases aligning to TRBD2. The CDR3 has 17 residues. Germline CDR1 MGHRA, CDR2 YSYEKL.

The chain employs TRBV12-3 or TRBV12-4 and TRBJ2-2; a weak D match, TRBD2 (6 bases). The CDR3 loop spans 14 amino acids. With 7 bases removed from V and 7 bases from J, the gap between germline ends came to 16 bases. The CDR3 region is CASTLVGAGGELFF. Written as DNA, the CDR3 is TGTGCCAGCACTCTTGTAGGAGCGGGCGGGGAGCTGTTTTTT.

Regarding this clonotype: A much larger clone sits a single nucleotide away, making a read error possible. V gene TRBV6-1 combines with J gene TRBJ2-1; 10 nucleotides match TRBD2. Trimming at V came to 10 bases and at J to 7 bases, leaving 19 bases not matched to a gene. This CDR3 has 17 amino acids. The germline CDR1 and CDR2 sequences are MNHNS and SASEGT. This chain's CDR3 is CANRSRGGTSEGNEQFF. The CDR3 DNA sequence: TGTGCCAACAGGTCCCGGGGGGGGACTAGCGAAGGTAATGAGCAGTTCTTC.